These 26 T cell receptor beta chains share one sample of origin, sequenced in a study of shared clonotypes between healthy human individuals. This table comes from immunoSEQ multiplex PCR, and its TCRdb copy is limited to in-frame clones, with some not included. The sample includes approximately 2.1 million clones, approximately 93% seen only once; the top ten take about 0.39%. The material sequenced was naive CD4+ T cells from PBMCs. Indicated subset: CD45RA+ positively selected. These TCRs come from a man between 18 and 29 years old in good health. Some clones in this sample may be carry-over from other donors' samples.

This chain uses TRBV9 with TRBJ2-1; 8 bases are shared with TRBD2. V lost 4 bases to trimming and J lost 6 bases; unmatched junction nucleotides: 12. Germline values: CDR1 SGDLS, CDR2 YYNGEE. This CDR3 is built from 16 residues. CDR3 loop: CASSPRGPGGVNEQFF. CDR3 nucleotide sequence: TGTGCCAGCAGCCCCAGAGGGCCCGGGGGGGTCAATGAGCAGTTCTTC.

The gene calls are TRBV5-6 and TRBJ2-7; D unclear. V gave up 5 bases and J gave up 2 bases, with 8 bases separating them. The CDR3 is 12 amino acids. Germline-derived CDR1 and CDR2 are SGHDT and YYEEEE. In nucleotides, the CDR3 is TGTGCCAGCAGAGGTGAAACCTACGAGCAGTACTTC. Translation gives CASRGETYEQYF.

The chain uses TRBV2 and TRBJ2-5; 12 bases match TRBD2. The V gene's germline CDR1 is SNHLY and CDR2 FYNNEI. Trimming cost V 6 bases and J 4 bases; bases outside gene matches: 6. The CDR3 has 15 amino acids. The CDR3 region is CASRNRLAGVETQYF. The CDR3, as DNA: TGTGCCAGCAGGAATAGACTAGCGGGAGTAGAGACCCAGTACTTC.

This sequence joins TRBV7-9 and TRBJ1-2; D is uncertain. The CDR3 is made up of 13 amino acids. Germline V gene lookup returns CDR1 SEHNR and CDR2 FQNEAQ (reference sequence). V gave up 3 bases and J gave up 8 bases, with 13 bases separating them. The CDR3 nucleotides are TGTGCCAGCAGCTTTTACCAGGACCGGGGCTACACCTTC. Its protein is CASSFYQDRGYTF.

This clone occurred a few times. This same CDR3 is encoded by further DNA sequences in the sample. The V call is TRBV9, the J call TRBJ1-5; D might be TRBD1 (6 bases). The CDR3 runs to 15 residues. The V gene's germline CDR1 is SGDLS and CDR2 YYNGEE. Trimming left V 0 bases short and J 4 bases short, with 11 bases between. The CDR3 loop is CASSVGTGPNQPQHF. The CDR3 DNA reads TGTGCCAGCAGCGTAGGAACAGGGCCTAATCAGCCCCAGCATTTT.

The chain combines TRBV7-2 with TRBJ2-7; 7 bases align to TRBD1. CDR3 length: 14 residues. V shed 4 bases, J shed 1 base, and the junction held 4 bases outside the gene matches. Germline lookup yields CDR1 SGHTA and CDR2 FQGNSA. Here the CDR3 DNA reads TGTGCCAGCAGCTCACCGGGACAGTCCTACGAGCAGTACTTC. Translated, it gives CASSSPGQSYEQYF.

The V call is TRBV5-1, the J call TRBJ2-3; no clear D. In germline, CDR1 is SGHRS, CDR2 YFSETQ. V lost 0 bases and J lost 1, with 9 bases in between. The CDR3 has 15 residues. The CDR3 sequence is CASSLADLGTDTQYF. For the CDR3, the DNA is TGCGCCAGCAGCTTGGCAGACTTGGGCACAGATACGCAGTATTTT.

The V and J genes are TRBV7-8 and TRBJ1-2, with TRBD1 identical over 7 bases. J was trimmed by 8 bases and V by 5 bases; bases with no gene match: 14. The CDR3 is 15 amino acids. Germline-derived CDR1 and CDR2 are SGHVS and FQNEAQ. The CDR3 spells CASSPLRGGAWGYTF. The CDR3 DNA follows: TGTGCCAGCAGCCCACTCAGGGGGGGCGCTTGGGGCTACACCTTC.

The genes are TRBV5-1 and TRBJ1-1, with a possible D match to TRBD1 (5 bases). Germline V gene lookup returns CDR1 SGHRS and CDR2 YFSETQ. V was clipped by 0 bases and J by 3 bases, with 15 bases between them. The CDR3 is 16 amino acids. The CDR3: CASSLAAAGTDTEAFF. In DNA form, the CDR3 reads TGCGCCAGCAGCTTGGCCGCGGCAGGGACGGACACTGAAGCTTTCTTT.

This chain joins TRBV27 and TRBJ2-2, with a tentative D call TRBD2 (6 bases). Looked up from germline, CDR1 is MNHEY and CDR2 is SMNVEV (reference sequence). The CDR3 runs 16 residues. The V and J ends lost 6 bases and 3 bases respectively, with 17 bases between them. The CDR3 loop is CASSYRLVSDTGELFF. The CDR3 region has the DNA TGTGCCAGCAGCTATCGACTAGTTTCGGACACCGGGGAGCTGTTTTTT.

The J gene is TRBJ2-1, the V gene TRBV29-1, with D perhaps TRBD2 (5 bases). V was shortened by 4 bases and J by 10 bases, with 17 bases between the two germline ends. CDR1 SQVTM and CDR2 ANQGSEA come from the germline V gene. This CDR3 contains 13 residues. The CDR3 nucleotides read TGCAGCGTTGTCCTCTGGCTCAAGCGGGAGCAGTTCTTC. Translated: CSVVLWLKREQFF.

V is TRBV6-1 and J is TRBJ1-5; D remains unclear. The CDR3 has 13 amino acids. Germline lookup yields CDR1 MNHNS and CDR2 SASEGT. V was clipped by 5 bases and J by 0 bases, with 5 bases between them. CDR3 amino acids: CASSRYSNQPQHF. The CDR3 DNA is TGTGCCAGCAGTCGGTATAGCAATCAGCCCCAGCATTTT.

In DNA form, the CDR3 reads TGTGCCAGCAGCTTAGGTACTAGCTCAAACGAGCAGTACTTC. It codes for CASSLGTSSNEQYF. The chain employs TRBV11-2 and TRBJ2-7; perhaps TRBD2 as D (6 bases). This CDR3 comprises 14 residues. V lost 1 base, J lost 5 bases, and 12 bases lay in between. Germline CDR1 SGHAT, CDR2 FQNNGV.

The count of this clone is one. The chain recombines TRBV7-7 with TRBJ2-5, with D perhaps TRBD2 (5 bases). V shed 2 bases and J shed 1 base, with 8 bases lying between them. Looked up from germline, CDR1 is SSHAT and CDR2 is FNYEAQ (reference sequence). The CDR3 sequence is 14 residues long. This chain's CDR3 is CASSLISGQETQYF. In DNA form, the CDR3 reads TGTGCCAGCAGCTTAATCAGCGGCCAAGAGACCCAGTACTTC.

The rearrangement joins TRBV5-1 to TRBJ2-7; 7 bases map to TRBD2. CDR3 size: 14 residues. Looked up from germline, CDR1 is SGHRS and CDR2 is YFSETQ. The J segment lost 4 bases and the V segment lost 3 bases, leaving 7 bases of the junction unmatched. CDR3 DNA sequence: TGCGCCAGCAGCTGGGCCAGAGCGGGGTACGAGCAGTACTTC. Residues: CASSWARAGYEQYF.

This clone has a single count. V gene TRBV6-6 combines with J gene TRBJ1-1; possibly TRBD1 for D (6 bases). The CDR3 consists of 13 residues. Germline V gene lookup returns CDR1 MNHNY and CDR2 SVGAGI (reference sequence). The V end was cut by 10 bases, the J end by 3 bases, with 15 bases between. The chain's CDR3 is CAILRDTYTEAFF. The CDR3 DNA sequence: TGTGCCATACTCCGGGACACCTACACTGAAGCTTTCTTT.

The chain employs TRBV11-3 and TRBJ2-1, with TRBD2 as a possible D gene (5 bases). Germline CDR1 SGHNT, CDR2 YENEEA. Trimming took 6 bases from V and 9 from J, leaving 12 bases between them. This CDR3 comprises 12 residues. In nucleotides, the CDR3 is TGTGCCAGCAGGGGTCCGGCGGGTGAGCAGTTCTTC. Encoded protein: CASRGPAGEQFF.

This sequence joins TRBV28 and TRBJ2-6; tentatively, D is TRBD1 (6 bases). Between the trimmed V and J ends, which lost 4 bases and 0 bases, there was a span of 13 bases. Germline values: CDR1 MDHEN, CDR2 SYDVKM. The CDR3 covers 17 residues. The CDR3 sequence: CASSSLDRNSGANVLTF. Here the CDR3 DNA reads TGTGCCAGCAGTTCCCTAGACAGGAACTCTGGGGCCAACGTCCTGACTTTC.

This clone has just one count. The chain combines TRBV2 with TRBJ2-1; possibly TRBD2 for D (6 bases). Trimming stripped 0 bases from V and 10 bases from J, with 13 bases between. Germline lookup yields CDR1 SNHLY and CDR2 FYNNEI. The CDR3 is made up of 14 amino acids. CDR3 protein: CASSEAGWAGEQFF. CDR3 nucleotide sequence: TGTGCCAGCAGTGAAGCCGGGTGGGCGGGGGAGCAGTTCTTC.

In regard to this clone: This same CDR3 is encoded by further DNA sequences in the sample. The gene calls are TRBV9 and TRBJ2-1; D is perhaps TRBD2 (7 bases). Germline V gene sequence: CDR1 SGDLS, CDR2 YYNGEE. The germline V and J ends were trimmed by 0 bases and 6 bases, with 10 bases remaining between them. This CDR3 is built from 14 residues. The CDR3 loop reads CASSVVGGGNEQFF. CDR3 DNA: TGTGCCAGCAGCGTAGTGGGAGGGGGCAATGAGCAGTTCTTC.

Remarks on this clone: Other DNA sequences in this specimen translate into the identical CDR3. The chain is built from TRBV6-4 and TRBJ2-1; 8 positions match TRBD1. Germline V gene sequence: CDR1 MRHNA, CDR2 SNTAGT. The trim removed 5 bases at V and 4 bases at J, leaving 1 base unmatched. CDR3 size: 13 residues. CDR3 DNA: TGTGCCAGCAGTCGACAGGGGTACAATGAGCAGTTCTTC. Its protein is CASSRQGYNEQFF.

The chain is built from TRBV20-1 and TRBJ2-1; a weak D match, TRBD1 (5 bases). CDR3 length: 11 residues. V lost 2 bases, J lost 10 bases, and 9 bases lay in between. Germline assignment: CDR1 DFQATT and CDR2 SNEGSKA (reference sequence). CDR3 residues: CSARLPGEQFF. In DNA form, the CDR3 reads TGCAGTGCTAGATTACCAGGGGAGCAGTTCTTC.

V usage is TRBV28 and J usage is TRBJ1-3, with D possibly TRBD1 on 5 matching bases. The CDR3 contains 19 residues. V was pared by 1 base and J by 0 bases, with 19 bases between. In germline, CDR1 is MDHEN, CDR2 SYDVKM. The CDR3 region has the DNA TGTGCCAGCAGTTTATCGGGACGTCGATCAGGGCTCTCTGGAAACACCATATATTTT. This encodes CASSLSGRRSGLSGNTIYF.

The genes are TRBV7-9 and TRBJ2-7; D is unclear. The CDR3 has 13 residues. The V gene's germline CDR1 is SEHNR and CDR2 FQNEAQ (reference sequence). V dropped 5 bases and J dropped 2 bases, with 10 bases sitting between them. As DNA, the CDR3 is TGTGCCAGCAGCAAAGCGACCGCCTACGAGCAGTACTTC. Translation gives CASSKATAYEQYF. Drawing the rest from reference TRBV7-9 and TRBJ2-7, the complete variable domain is DTGVSQNPRHKITKRGQNVTFRCDPISEHNRLYWYRQTLGQGPEFLTYFQNEAQLEKSRLLSDRFSAERPKGSFSTLEIQRTEQGDSAMYLCASSKATAYEQYFGPGTRLTVT.

V is TRBV28 and J is TRBJ1-2; D perhaps matches TRBD1 (5 bases). This CDR3 has 16 residues. Germline CDR1 MDHEN, CDR2 SYDVKM. V was clipped by 0 bases and J by 0 bases, with 11 bases between them. CDR3 residues: CASSLWETATNYGYTF. CDR3 coding DNA: TGTGCCAGCAGTTTATGGGAGACAGCCACTAACTATGGCTACACCTTC.

V gene TRBV28 combines with J gene TRBJ2-6, with 9 bases matching TRBD2. Germline values: CDR1 MDHEN, CDR2 SYDVKM. V shed 5 bases, J shed 2 bases, and the junction held 4 bases outside the gene matches. This CDR3 region has 16 residues. For the CDR3, the DNA is TGTGCCAGCAGTATAGCGGGAGCGGCTGGGGCCAACGTCCTGACTTTC. Encoded protein: CASSIAGAAGANVLTF.